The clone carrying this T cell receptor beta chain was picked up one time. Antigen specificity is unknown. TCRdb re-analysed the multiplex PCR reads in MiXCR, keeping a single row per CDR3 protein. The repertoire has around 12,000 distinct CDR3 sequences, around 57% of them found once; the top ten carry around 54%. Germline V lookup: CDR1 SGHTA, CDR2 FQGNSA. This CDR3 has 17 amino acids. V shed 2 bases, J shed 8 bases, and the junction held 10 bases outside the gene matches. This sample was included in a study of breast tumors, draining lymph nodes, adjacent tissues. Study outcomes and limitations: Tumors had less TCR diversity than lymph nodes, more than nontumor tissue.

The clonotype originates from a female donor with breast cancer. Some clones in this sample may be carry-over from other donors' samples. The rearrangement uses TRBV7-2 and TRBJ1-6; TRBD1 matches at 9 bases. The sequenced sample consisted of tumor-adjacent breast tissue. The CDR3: CASSLFGGTGPDSPLHF. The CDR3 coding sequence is TGTGCCAGCAGCTTATTCGGGGGGACAGGGCCGGATTCACCCCTCCACTTT.